The subject of this entry is one TCR beta chain. Only in-frame clones appear in the TCRdb table, and some are missing; sequencing was by immunoSEQ multiplex PCR. The table lists 9,500 to 15,000 clones, more than 75% of them singletons. Germline values: CDR1 MGHDK, CDR2 SYGVNS. The length of the CDR3 is 18 residues. Trimming stripped 6 bases from V and 4 bases from J, with 25 bases between. These data belong to a study of control samples from healthy donors and cancer patients. The receptor comes from a male donor with melanoma. Sequencing used formalin-fixed, paraffin-embedded tissue. This chain connects TRBV25-1 to TRBJ2-1; D gene unclear. The CDR3 bases are TGTGCCAGCAGCAACTCTCGAAGACTGTATAAGGATTACAATGAGCAGTTCTTC. Translation gives CASSNSRRLYKDYNEQFF. The entire variable domain, with the rest obtained from reference TRBV25-1 and TRBJ2-1, is as follows: EADIYQTPRYLVIGTGKKITLECSQTMGHDKMYWYQQDPGMELHLIHYSYGVNSTEKGDLSSESTVSRIRTEHFPLTLESARPSHTSQYLCASSNSRRLYKDYNEQFFGPGTRLTVL.